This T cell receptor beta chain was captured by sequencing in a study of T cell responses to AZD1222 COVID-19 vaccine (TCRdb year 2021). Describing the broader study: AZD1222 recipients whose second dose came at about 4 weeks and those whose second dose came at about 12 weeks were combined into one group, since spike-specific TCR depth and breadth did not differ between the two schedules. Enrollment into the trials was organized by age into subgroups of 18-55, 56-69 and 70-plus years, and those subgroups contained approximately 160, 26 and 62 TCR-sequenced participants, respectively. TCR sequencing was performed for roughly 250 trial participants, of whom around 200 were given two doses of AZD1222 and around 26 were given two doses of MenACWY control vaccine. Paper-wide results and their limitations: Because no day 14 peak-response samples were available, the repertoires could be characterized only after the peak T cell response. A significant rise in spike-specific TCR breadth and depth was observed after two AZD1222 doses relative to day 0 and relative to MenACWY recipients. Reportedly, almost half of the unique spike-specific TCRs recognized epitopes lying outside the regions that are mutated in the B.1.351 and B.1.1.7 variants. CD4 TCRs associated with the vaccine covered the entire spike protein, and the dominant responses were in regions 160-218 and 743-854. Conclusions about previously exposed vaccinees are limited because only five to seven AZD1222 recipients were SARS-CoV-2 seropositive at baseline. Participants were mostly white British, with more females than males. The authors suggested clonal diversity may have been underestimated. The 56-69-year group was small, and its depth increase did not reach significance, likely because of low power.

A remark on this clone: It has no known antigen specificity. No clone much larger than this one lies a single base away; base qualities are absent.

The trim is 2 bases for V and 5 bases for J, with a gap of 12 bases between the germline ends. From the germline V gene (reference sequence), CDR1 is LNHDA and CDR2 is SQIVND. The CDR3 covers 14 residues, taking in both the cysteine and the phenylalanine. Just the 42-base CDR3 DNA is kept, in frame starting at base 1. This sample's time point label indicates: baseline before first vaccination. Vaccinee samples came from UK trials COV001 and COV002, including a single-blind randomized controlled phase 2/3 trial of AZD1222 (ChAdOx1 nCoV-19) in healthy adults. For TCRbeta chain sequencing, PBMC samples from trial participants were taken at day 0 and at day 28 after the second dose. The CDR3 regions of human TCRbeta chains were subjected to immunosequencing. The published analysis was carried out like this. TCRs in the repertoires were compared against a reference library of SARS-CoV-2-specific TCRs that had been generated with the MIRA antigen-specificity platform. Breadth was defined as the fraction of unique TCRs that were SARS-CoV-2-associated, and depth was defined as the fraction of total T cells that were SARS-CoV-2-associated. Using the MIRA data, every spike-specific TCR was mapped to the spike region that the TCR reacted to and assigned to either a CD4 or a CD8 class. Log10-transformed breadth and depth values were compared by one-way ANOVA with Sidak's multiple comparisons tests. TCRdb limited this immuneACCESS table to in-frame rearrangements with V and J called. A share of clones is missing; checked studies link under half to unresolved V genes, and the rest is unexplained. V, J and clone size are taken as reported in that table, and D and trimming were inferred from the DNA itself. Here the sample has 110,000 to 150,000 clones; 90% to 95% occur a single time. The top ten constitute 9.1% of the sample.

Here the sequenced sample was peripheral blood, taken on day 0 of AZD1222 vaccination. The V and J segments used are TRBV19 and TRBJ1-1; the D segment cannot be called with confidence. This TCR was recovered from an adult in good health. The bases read TGTGCCAGTAGTATATGGGGTGAACGGACTGAAGCTTTCTTT. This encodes CASSIWGERTEAFF.